Presented here are 28 T cell receptor beta chains from one specimen sequenced in a study of identical twins. TCRdb fed the 5' RACE reads into MiXCR, producing one record per CDR3 protein. The data hold 1.5 million to 2 million distinct CDR3 sequences, with under 35% observed a single time. Sequencing used cord blood. The receptors here all came from a newborn girl in good health.

The chain employs TRBV7-6 and TRBJ1-3, with D perhaps matching TRBD1 (6 bases). Trimming cost V 0 bases and J 0 bases, with 12 bases left between them. The germline V gene has CDR1 SGHVS and CDR2 FNYEAQ. The CDR3 totals 17 residues. The CDR3 spells CASSLAGHLSSGNTIYF. Written as DNA, the CDR3 is TGTGCCAGCAGCTTAGCGGGACACCTGAGCTCTGGAAACACCATATATTTT.

The chain combines TRBV4-1 with TRBJ2-7; TRBD2 matches 12 bases. J was trimmed by 2 bases and V by 2 bases; bases with no gene match: 4. The CDR3 length is 16 residues. The germline V gene encodes CDR1 MGHRA and CDR2 YSYEKL. The CDR3, as DNA: TGCGCCAGCAGCCAACCGACTAGCGGGAGAGCCTACGAGCAGTACTTC. Protein product: CASSQPTSGRAYEQYF.

V is TRBV6-1 and J is TRBJ1-1; 7 nucleotides align to TRBD1. V trimming: 5 bases; J trimming: 2 bases; junction bases outside the gene matches: 14. The germline CDR1 and CDR2 sequences are MNHNS and SASEGT. The CDR3 is 17 residues long. The DNA for the CDR3 is TGTGCCAGCAGTCCCTCCGTTCCGGGACAGACCAACACTGAAGCTTTCTTT. This sequence encodes CASSPSVPGQTNTEAFF.

This rearrangement joins TRBV10-3 to TRBJ1-2; D gene ambiguous. This CDR3 is 11 amino acids long. From germline, CDR1 is ENHRY and CDR2 SYGVKD. Between the trimmed V and J ends, which lost 4 bases and 7 bases, there was a span of 7 bases. The CDR3 sequence: CAISALGGYTF. For the CDR3, the DNA is TGTGCCATCAGTGCTTTGGGTGGCTACACCTTC.

The rearrangement joins TRBV7-9 to TRBJ2-1; 8 bases align to TRBD2. CDR3 length: 13 amino acids. J was trimmed by 9 bases and V by 5 bases; bases with no gene match: 6. Germline-derived CDR1 and CDR2 are SEHNR and FQNEAQ (reference sequence). The CDR3: CASSLGTRSEQFF. CDR3 in DNA: TGTGCCAGCAGCCTCGGGACTAGAAGTGAGCAGTTCTTC.

The V gene is TRBV20-1, the J gene TRBJ2-7; D may be TRBD1 or TRBD2 (6 bases each). TRBJ2-5 explains the end of the DNA better; the J call may be wrong. In germline, CDR1 is DFQATT, CDR2 SNEGSKA (reference sequence). The CDR3 is 13 amino acids. The CDR3 DNA sequence: TGCAGTGCGGACTACAGGGTAGGAAAGACCCAGTACTTC. It translates to CSADYRVGKTQYF.

Concerning this clonotype itself: At one boundary the junction diverges from the germline segment, which might be a read error. This chain uses TRBV29-1 with TRBJ2-7; D gene ambiguous. CDR3 length: 14 amino acids. Germline-derived CDR1 and CDR2 are SQVTM and ANQGSEA. The CDR3 here is CGVDLGSAPYEQYF. The CDR3 DNA reads TGCGGCGTTGACCTCGGGTCCGCCCCCTACGAGCAGTACTTC.

This clonotype was seen many times. This chain uses TRBV29-1 with TRBJ2-7; TRBD1 matches 9 bases. The germline gives CDR1 SQVTM, CDR2 ANQGSEA. The junction had 5 bases not matched to a gene; V was cut back by 2 bases and J by 3 bases. The CDR3 contains 14 residues. The CDR3 DNA reads as TGCAGCGTTGAAATAGGGGACAGGGACTACGAGCAGTACTTC. Protein: CSVEIGDRDYEQYF.

The chain carries TRBV7-9 and TRBJ2-2, with a weak D call TRBD2 (6 bases). This CDR3 is built from 15 residues. Per the germline V gene, CDR1 is SEHNR and CDR2 is FQNEAQ (reference sequence). Trimming removed 3 bases at V and 5 bases at J, with 13 bases between. The CDR3 loop reads CASSLFLALTGELFF. For the CDR3, the DNA is TGTGCCAGCAGCTTGTTCCTAGCGCTGACCGGGGAGCTGTTTTTT. Filled out from reference TRBV7-9 and TRBJ2-2, the complete variable domain reads DTGVSQNPRHKITKRGQNVTFRCDPISEHNRLYWYRQTLGQGPEFLTYFQNEAQLEKSRLLSDRFSAERPKGSFSTLEIQRTEQGDSAMYLCASSLFLALTGELFFGEGSRLTVL.

This clonotype was observed a few times. The CDR3 loop reads CASSFQRESTDTQYF. DNA of the CDR3: TGTGCCAGCAGTTTCCAGCGGGAGTCCACAGATACGCAGTATTTT. The rearrangement links TRBV28 to TRBJ2-3; 8 positions match TRBD2. J was trimmed by 2 bases and V by 3 bases; bases with no gene match: 4. This CDR3 comprises 15 residues. Looked up from germline, CDR1 is MDHEN and CDR2 is SYDVKM.

As for this clonotype: A junction boundary mismatches the germline segment, possibly from a read error. This sequence joins TRBV11-2 and TRBJ2-1, with 8 nucleotides matching TRBD2. Germline CDR1 SGHAT, CDR2 FQNNGV. The CDR3 consists of 16 residues. The CDR3: CASSLAGTSPYNDQFF. The CDR3 coding sequence is TGTGCCAGCAGCTTAGCAGGGACTAGTCCTTACAATGATCAGTTCTTC.

The chain has TRBV12-5 and TRBJ2-7; D call uncertain. The CDR3 spans 14 residues. Germline CDR1 LGHNT, CDR2 FRNRAP. The germline V and J ends were trimmed by 4 bases and 5 bases, with 15 bases remaining between them. CDR3 amino acids: CASGSRARVHEQYF. The CDR3 DNA is TGTGCTAGTGGTTCCCGGGCCAGAGTCCACGAGCAGTACTTC. Full variable domain (remainder filled in from reference TRBV12-5 and TRBJ2-7): DARVTQTPRHKVTEMGQEVTMRCQPILGHNTVFWYRQTMMQGLELLAYFRNRAPLDDSGMPKDRFSAEMPDATLATLKIQPSEPRDSAVYFCASGSRARVHEQYFGPGTRLTVT.

The V and J genes are TRBV5-1 and TRBJ2-3; D is tentatively TRBD1 or TRBD2 (6 bases each). The CDR3 runs 18 residues. Per the germline V gene, CDR1 is SGHRS and CDR2 is YFSETQ. V was clipped by 0 bases and J by 0 bases, with 17 bases between them. This CDR3 reads CASSLAPIVGGSTDTQYF. The CDR3, as DNA: TGCGCCAGCAGCTTGGCACCCATTGTCGGGGGCAGCACAGATACGCAGTATTTT.

The chain joins TRBV29-1 to TRBJ2-1; no definite D call. CDR1 is SQVTM, CDR2 ANQGSEA, per germline. Trimming removed 7 bases from V and 5 bases from J, with 15 bases in between. The CDR3 is 13 amino acids. The CDR3 protein is CSGVRKFHNEQFF. The CDR3 nucleotides are TGCAGCGGAGTTAGAAAATTTCACAATGAGCAGTTCTTC.

This clonotype was picked up a small number of times. The chain combines TRBV6-5 with TRBJ1-1, with 8 nucleotides matching TRBD1. J was trimmed by 6 bases and V by 8 bases; bases with no gene match: 11. Germline lookup yields CDR1 MNHEY and CDR2 SVGAGI. The length of the CDR3 is 14 residues. CDR3: CASGKDRGIAEAFF. The CDR3, as DNA: TGTGCCAGCGGCAAAGACAGGGGTATAGCTGAAGCTTTCTTT.

This clonotype is a singleton in its sample. The chain uses TRBV5-6 and TRBJ1-5, with D possibly being TRBD1 (6 bases). CDR1 is SGHDT, CDR2 YYEEEE, per germline. There are 17 residues in the CDR3. V lost 2 bases to trimming and J lost 0 bases, with 15 bases between them. The DNA for the CDR3 is TGTGCCAGCAGCTTACTCTCACAGGGCTATAGCAATCAGCCCCAGCATTTT. As protein: CASSLLSQGYSNQPQHF.

This sequence joins TRBV9 and TRBJ2-2, with 8 bases lining up with TRBD1. Losses at the gene ends were 8 bases for V and 1 base for J; bases not matched to a gene: 4. The CDR3 runs 14 residues. CDR1 is SGDLS and CDR2 is YYNGEE in the germline V gene. CDR3 nucleotide sequence: TGTGCCAGTCGGACAGGGATGAACACCGGGGAGCTGTTTTTT. It specifies CASRTGMNTGELFF.

V and J are TRBV10-3 and TRBJ2-3; TRBD1 matches at 7 bases. Germline V CDR1 and CDR2: ENHRY, SYGVKD. Trimming cost V 3 bases and J 7 bases; bases outside gene matches: 1. The CDR3 loop spans 12 amino acids. The CDR3 sequence is CAISEGGNTQYF. In DNA form, the CDR3 reads TGTGCCATCAGTGAAGGGGGCAATACGCAGTATTTT.

J is TRBJ2-1 and V is TRBV4-1; TRBD2 matches 9 bases. The DNA matches TRBJ2-7 better at its end, which makes the J call doubtful. Germline CDR1 is MGHRA and CDR2 is YSYEKL. The CDR3 spans 17 residues. The CDR3 DNA sequence: TGCGCCAGCAGCCAAGATGGACCGGGACTAGCTGCCAATGAGCAGTACTTC. It yields the protein CASSQDGPGLAANEQYF.

The V and J genes are TRBV11-2 and TRBJ1-6, with 8 bases lining up with TRBD1. In germline, CDR1 is SGHAT, CDR2 FQNNGV. CDR3 length equals 14 residues. With 1 base clipped from V and 8 bases from J, the junction kept 1 base outside the gene matches. DNA for the CDR3: TGTGCCAGCAGCTTAGTACAGGGGGATTCACCCCTCCACTTT. Translation gives CASSLVQGDSPLHF. Looking up the rest from reference TRBV11-2 and TRBJ1-6 gives the full variable domain: EAGVAQSPRYKIIEKRQSVAFWCNPISGHATLYWYQQILGQGPKLLIQFQNNGVVDDSQLPKDRFSAERLKGVDSTLKIQPAKLEDSAVYLCASSLVQGDSPLHFGNGTRLTVT.

The chain recombines TRBV20-1 with TRBJ1-2; D is unresolved. Deletions cut 4 bases from V and 4 bases from J, with 10 bases between. Germline CDR1 reads DFQATT; CDR2 reads SNEGSKA (reference sequence). The CDR3 is 12 residues long. CDR3 sequence (DNA): TGCAGTGCTATTCTGCCCCCCTATGGCTACACCTTC. The encoded protein is CSAILPPYGYTF.

Remarks on this clonotype: A junction boundary mismatches the germline segment, possibly from a read error. The CDR3 spells CASSPERQETQYF. The DNA for the CDR3 is TGTGCTAGCAGCCCCGAGAGACAAGAGACCCAGTACTTC. The chain joins TRBV7-7 to TRBJ2-5; no firm D call. The CDR3 length is 13 residues. The V gene's germline CDR1 is SSHAT and CDR2 FNYEAQ (reference sequence).

The chain links TRBV3-1 to TRBJ2-3; D possibly matches TRBD1 or TRBD2 (5 bases each). Trimming pared 4 bases from V and 7 bases from J, leaving 15 bases between. Germline-derived CDR1 and CDR2 are LGHDT and YNNKEL (reference sequence). The CDR3 has 14 amino acids. CDR3: CASSPKSQGHTQYF. The CDR3 DNA reads TGTGCCAGCAGCCCGAAGAGTCAGGGACATACGCAGTATTTT.

In its sample, this clonotype was seen many times. The chain carries TRBV6-6 and TRBJ2-7; D is ambiguous. CDR3 length equals 14 residues. Germline values: CDR1 MNHNY, CDR2 SVGAGI (reference sequence). V dropped 6 bases and J dropped 3 bases, with 15 bases sitting between them. The CDR3 DNA reads TGTGCCAGCAGCAGCTACGGGCCTAGCTACGAGCAGTACTTC. It yields the protein CASSSYGPSYEQYF.

This clonotype was counted only a few times. This chain links TRBV29-1 with TRBJ2-3; the match to TRBD2 covers 13 bases. Germline V gene lookup returns CDR1 SQVTM and CDR2 ANQGSEA. The junction had 4 bases not matched to a gene; V was cut back by 6 bases and J by 1 base. The CDR3 extends over 15 amino acids. DNA of the CDR3: TGCAGCGTGGCAGGGACTAGCGGGGGCACAGATACGCAGTATTTT. Translated, it gives CSVAGTSGGTDTQYF.

This clonotype was counted a few times. J is TRBJ2-1 and V is TRBV6-6; D possibly corresponds to TRBD1 (6 bases). CDR1 and CDR2 from the germline V gene are MNHNY and SVGAGI (reference sequence). The germline V and J ends were trimmed by 4 bases and 5 bases, with 12 bases remaining between them. This CDR3 comprises 14 residues. The CDR3 protein is CASSSTTGHNEQFF. The CDR3 DNA sequence: TGTGCCAGCAGTTCCACGACAGGCCACAATGAGCAGTTCTTC.

In regard to this clonotype: This likely comes from a read error, as the CDR3 has no conserved phenylalanine or tryptophan at its end. This chain uses TRBV20-1 with TRBJ2-1; 16 positions match TRBD2. The CDR3 length is 15 residues. With V trimmed by 0 bases and J by 8 bases, 1 base remained unmatched. CDR1 DFQATT and CDR2 SNEGSKA come from the germline V gene (reference sequence). The CDR3 region has the DNA TGCAGTGCTAGAGACGGGACTAGCGGGAGGGATGAGCAGTTCGTC. The encoded protein is CSARDGTSGRDEQFV.

The chain couples TRBV6-5 to TRBJ2-1, with 7 bases fitting TRBD2. V shed 6 bases, J shed 10 bases, and the junction held 12 bases outside the gene matches. The CDR3 extends over 14 amino acids. CDR1 is MNHEY and CDR2 is SVGAGI in the germline V gene. The CDR3 loop reads CASREREGPYEQFF. CDR3 in DNA: TGTGCCAGCAGGGAAAGGGAGGGACCCTACGAGCAGTTCTTC.